The clone carrying this T cell receptor (beta chain) came up many times. The antigen is not known. Amplified TCR beta CDR3 regions came from RNA transcripts. HTBI primers were the set used in a first-round RT-PCR of the TCR CDR3. TCRdb re-analysed the multiplex PCR reads in MiXCR, keeping a single row per CDR3 protein. The sample lists over 500,000 distinct CDR3 sequences, roughly 45% seen once, with about two fifths in the top ten. This CDR3 has 16 amino acids. V lost 3 bases, J lost 11 bases, and 21 bases lay in between. The germline V gene encodes CDR1 SGDLS and CDR2 YYNGEE. Thyroid ultrasound and orbital computed tomography, with clinical symptoms and serum thyroxine and TRAb, informed diagnoses. The sample originates from a study of T cells in Graves' hyperthyroidism and ophthalmopathy. Regarding the study as a whole: The model predicted ophthalmopathy a median approximately 6.3 months before onset. Most thyroid-expanded clonotypes above 0.001 were also found in blood.

This sequence was found in an adult woman with Graves' disease, either hyperthyroidism or ophthalmopathy (not recorded which). The sequenced sample consisted of peripheral blood or thyroid tissue (not recorded which). The J gene is TRBJ1-6, the V gene TRBV9, with unresolved D. CDR3 sequence reads: CASSGGGVGIGAPLHF. The CDR3 DNA reads TGTGCCAGCAGCGGTGGTGGCGTTGGAATCGGGGCACCCCTCCACTTT. The full variable domain, with the rest looked up from reference TRBV9 and TRBJ1-6, is DSGVTQTPKHLITATGQRVTLRCSPRSGDLSVYWYQQSLDQGLQFLIQYYNGEERAKGNILERFSAQQFPDLHSELNLSSLELGDSALYFCASSGGGVGIGAPLHFGNGTRLTVT.